The 25 T cell receptor beta chains in this list originate from one sample, sequenced in a study of blood T cell repertoires in COVID-19. Profiled with immunoSEQ multiplex PCR; TCRdb holds only in-frame clones, not every one. The sample has about 34,000 clones, about 93% seen once. The material sequenced was peripheral blood. These receptors all stem from a human donor in a cohort sampled during active COVID-19.

This clone has just a few counts. The chain links TRBV7-6 to TRBJ2-2; 7 bases agree with TRBD1. CDR3 size: 17 residues. The germline CDR1 and CDR2 sequences are SGHVS and FNYEAQ. J gave up 0 bases and V 4 bases, and 8 bases lay outside the gene matches. The CDR3 region is CASSSPDRNANTGELFF. The CDR3 DNA reads as TGTGCCAGCAGCTCCCCGGACAGGAACGCGAACACCGGGGAGCTGTTTTTT.

This clone was seen only once. V gene TRBV5-1 combines with J gene TRBJ2-2, with D possibly being TRBD1 (6 bases). Trimming shortened V by 0 bases and J by 0 bases, and 15 bases separated the two germline ends. The CDR3 extends over 18 amino acids. Germline V CDR1 and CDR2: SGHRS, YFSETQ. The CDR3 is CASSLGPGQTSNTGELFF. CDR3 coding DNA: TGCGCCAGCAGCTTGGGACCCGGACAGACTTCGAACACCGGGGAGCTGTTTTTT.

V and J are TRBV2 and TRBJ2-7; 7 bases line up with TRBD1. V dropped 7 bases and J dropped 4; count of bases not matched to a gene: 13. Per the germline V gene, CDR1 is SNHLY and CDR2 is FYNNEI. The CDR3 sequence is 15 residues long. The CDR3 nucleotides are TGTGCCAGCATTTCAAACCGGGACAGCCCTTACGAGCAGTACTTC. As protein: CASISNRDSPYEQYF. The full variable domain, in which reference TRBV2 and TRBJ2-7 provide the parts outside the CDR3, is EPEVTQTPSHQVTQMGQEVILRCVPISNHLYFYWYRQILGQKVEFLVSFYNNEISEKSEIFDDQFSVERPDGSNFTLKIRSTKLEDSAMYFCASISNRDSPYEQYFGPGTRLTVT.

The chain uses TRBV29-1 and TRBJ2-7; 7 bases are shared with TRBD1. The trim removed 1 base at V and 4 bases at J, leaving 4 bases unmatched. The germline CDR1 and CDR2 sequences are SQVTM and ANQGSEA. The CDR3 spans 13 residues. CDR3 in amino acids: CSVEGQGLYEQYF. The CDR3 coding sequence is TGCAGCGTTGAAGGACAGGGCTTATACGAGCAGTACTTC.

The rearrangement links TRBV19 to TRBJ1-2; TRBD1 might be the D (6 bases). Germline V lookup: CDR1 LNHDA, CDR2 SQIVND (reference sequence). The length of the CDR3 is 13 residues. The V gene lost 5 bases and the J gene lost 2 bases, with 9 bases spanning the gap. DNA of the CDR3: TGTGCCAGTAGTTCTGGACAGAACTATGGCTACACCTTC. Translating gives CASSSGQNYGYTF.

The chain recombines TRBV28 with TRBJ2-7; a possible D gene is TRBD2 (5 bases). The CDR3 runs to 15 residues. Germline CDR1 MDHEN, CDR2 SYDVKM. The V gene lost 4 bases and the J gene lost 2 bases, with 15 bases spanning the gap. Here the CDR3 reads CASSSNEGIAYEQYF. CDR3 DNA sequence: TGTGCCAGCAGTTCCAATGAGGGAATAGCCTACGAGCAGTACTTC. The full variable domain, its missing parts supplied by reference TRBV28 and TRBJ2-7, is DVKVTQSSRYLVKRTGEKVFLECVQDMDHENMFWYRQDPGLGLRLIYFSYDVKMKEKGDIPEGYSVSREKKERFSLILESASTNQTSMYLCASSSNEGIAYEQYFGPGTRLTVT.

This sequence joins TRBV28 and TRBJ1-5; no definite D call. V lost 7 bases and J lost 6, with 10 bases in between. This CDR3 region has 12 residues. Germline assignment: CDR1 MDHEN and CDR2 SYDVKM. The CDR3 nucleotides are TGTGCCAGCACCAGTTCCAGTCAGCCCCAGCATTTT. Protein: CASTSSSQPQHF.

The chain combines TRBV6-1 with TRBJ2-7; D is unclear. V was shortened by 2 bases and J by 0 bases, with 8 bases between the two germline ends. The CDR3 has 14 residues. Germline V lookup: CDR1 MNHNS, CDR2 SASEGT. This CDR3 reads CASSEFTSSYEQYF. Here the CDR3 DNA reads TGTGCCAGCAGTGAATTCACGAGCTCCTACGAGCAGTACTTC.

The chain combines TRBV9 with TRBJ2-6; perhaps TRBD2 as D (6 bases). There are 16 residues in the CDR3. Germline CDR1 SGDLS, CDR2 YYNGEE. V shed 4 bases and J shed 3 bases, with 14 bases lying between them. CDR3 sequence: CASSTGTPDGANVLTF. CDR3 in DNA: TGTGCCAGCAGCACCGGGACTCCCGATGGGGCCAACGTCCTGACTTTC.

The V and J genes are TRBV7-2 and TRBJ2-7; the D is unclear. CDR3 size: 11 residues. V shed 6 bases and J shed 3 bases, with 6 bases lying between them. The V gene's germline CDR1 is SGHTA and CDR2 FQGNSA. The CDR3 spells CASSSHYEQYF. The CDR3 DNA reads TGTGCCAGCAGTTCCCACTACGAGCAGTACTTC.

This chain joins TRBV6-5 and TRBJ1-3, with D tentatively TRBD1 (5 bases). Germline loops: CDR1 MNHEY, CDR2 SVGAGI. The ends were cut back, 6 bases at V and 4 bases at J, with 10 bases in the middle. This CDR3 region has 13 residues. The CDR3 loop is CASRFQGGNTIYF. The CDR3 DNA is TGTGCCAGCAGATTCCAGGGAGGAAACACCATATATTTT.

V usage is TRBV10-3 and J usage is TRBJ2-7; TRBD1 is a possible D gene (6 bases). The CDR3 extends over 13 amino acids. CDR1 and CDR2 (germline): ENHRY, SYGVKD. The ends were cut back, 5 bases at V and 5 bases at J, with 13 bases in the middle. The CDR3 DNA follows: TGTGCCATCAGTTCCCAGGGGAACGACGAGCAGTACTTC. This sequence encodes CAISSQGNDEQYF.

The chain employs TRBV19 and TRBJ2-3; a weak D match, TRBD2 (5 bases). This CDR3 contains 15 residues. V was shortened by 3 bases and J by 3 bases, with 13 bases between the two germline ends. Germline V gene data show CDR1 as LNHDA and CDR2 as SQIVND (reference sequence). CDR3 region: CASSISSSRTDTQYF. CDR3 bases: TGTGCCAGTAGTATTTCGTCTAGCAGGACAGATACGCAGTATTTT.

V and J are TRBV19 and TRBJ2-3; 11 nucleotides match TRBD1. V trimming: 3 bases; J trimming: 1 base; junction bases outside the gene matches: 3. Germline-derived CDR1 and CDR2 are LNHDA and SQIVND (reference sequence). The CDR3 is 16 amino acids. CDR3 in DNA: TGTGCCAGTAGTATCGGACAGGGGGCTCGCACAGATACGCAGTATTTT. Translation gives CASSIGQGARTDTQYF.

The chain links TRBV9 to TRBJ1-2, with TRBD1 matching over 8 bases. Germline loops: CDR1 SGDLS, CDR2 YYNGEE. Trimming at V came to 2 bases and at J to 4 bases, leaving 4 bases not matched to a gene. The CDR3 has 14 amino acids. In nucleotides, the CDR3 is TGTGCCAGCAGCGTGCGAGACAGGGGCTATGGCTACACCTTC. Protein product: CASSVRDRGYGYTF.

The genes are TRBV5-1 and TRBJ2-7; TRBD1 is a possible D gene (8 bases). CDR3 length: 15 amino acids. Germline lookup yields CDR1 SGHRS and CDR2 YFSETQ. V was shortened by 4 bases and J by 2 bases, with 16 bases between the two germline ends. In DNA form, the CDR3 reads TGCGCCAGCAGCGGCGGCGGGGGACAGGCCTACGAGCAGTACTTC. Its protein is CASSGGGGQAYEQYF. The variable domain in full, completed from reference TRBV5-1 and TRBJ2-7, reads KAGVTQTPRYLIKTRGQQVTLSCSPISGHRSVSWYQQTPGQGLQFLFEYFSETQRNKGNFPGRFSGRQFSNSRSEMNVSTLELGDSALYLCASSGGGGQAYEQYFGPGTRLTVT.

The chain carries TRBV4-1 and TRBJ1-6, with D tentatively TRBD1 (5 bases). In germline, CDR1 is MGHRA, CDR2 YSYEKL. The CDR3 is 15 amino acids. Trimming cost V 3 bases and J 7 bases, with 13 bases left between them. The CDR3: CASSQLDNNNSPLHF. Written as DNA, the CDR3 is TGCGCCAGCAGCCAGTTGGACAATAACAATTCACCCCTCCACTTT.

The chain links TRBV3-1 (or the pseudogene TRBV3-2) to TRBJ2-7, with D perhaps matching TRBD1 (6 bases). Germline CDR1 reads LGHDT; CDR2 reads YNNKEL (reference sequence). The CDR3 is 14 amino acids. V was shortened by 1 base and J by 4 bases, with 11 bases between the two germline ends. CDR3 protein: CASSQVNRDYEQYF. The CDR3 nucleotides are TGTGCCAGCAGCCAAGTCAACAGGGATTACGAGCAGTACTTC.

J is TRBJ2-7 and V is TRBV27; 7 bases are a match to TRBD1. This CDR3 has 14 amino acids. Germline assignment: CDR1 MNHEY and CDR2 SMNVEV (reference sequence). V lost 6 bases and J lost 3; bases outside the gene matches: 8. The CDR3 bases are TGTGCCAGCAGCTGGTCGGGACAGTTCTACGAGCAGTACTTC. It codes for CASSWSGQFYEQYF.

The genes are TRBV5-1 and TRBJ1-1; D perhaps matches TRBD1 (6 bases). Trimming cost V 4 bases and J 0 bases, with 10 bases left between them. This CDR3 spans 14 amino acids. The germline CDR1 and CDR2 sequences are SGHRS and YFSETQ. The CDR3 bases are TGCGCCAGCAGCCGGACAGCAATGAACACTGAAGCTTTCTTT. Translating gives CASSRTAMNTEAFF.

This sequence joins TRBV7-6 and TRBJ2-1; D unclear. Germline CDR1 is SGHVS and CDR2 is FNYEAQ. The CDR3 covers 15 residues. Trimming removed 1 base at V and 0 bases at J, with 7 bases between. The CDR3 region has the DNA TGTGCCAGCAGCTTAGAGTGGAGCTCCTACAATGAGCAGTTCTTC. It translates to CASSLEWSSYNEQFF. The full variable domain, with the rest looked up from reference TRBV7-6 and TRBJ2-1, is GAGVSQSPRYKVTKRGQDVALRCDPISGHVSLYWYRQALGQGPEFLTYFNYEAQQDKSGLPNDRFSAERPEGSISTLTIQRTEQRDSAMYRCASSLEWSSYNEQFFGPGTRLTVL.

The J gene is TRBJ2-1, the V gene TRBV10-1, with 11 bases identical to TRBD2. There are 16 residues in the CDR3. Germline loops: CDR1 WNHNN, CDR2 SYGVQD (reference sequence). Unmatched junction bases numbered 13, after V lost 5 bases and J lost 10 bases. CDR3 sequence reads: CASSYTDSGRAEEQFF. In nucleotides, the CDR3 is TGCGCCAGCAGTTACACCGATAGCGGGAGGGCCGAGGAGCAGTTCTTC.

This rearrangement joins TRBV30 to TRBJ1-2; 8 positions agree with TRBD1. The V gene end was trimmed by 1 base and the J gene end by 4 bases; junction bases not matched to a gene: 20. The germline V gene encodes CDR1 GTSNPN and CDR2 SVGIG (reference sequence). The CDR3 is made up of 19 amino acids. DNA for the CDR3: TGTGCCTGGAGTGGGGTTTCCCGGGACAGGAAAAGTTCTATCTATGGCTACACCTTC. It yields the protein CAWSGVSRDRKSSIYGYTF.

J is TRBJ1-5 and V is TRBV19; D not resolved. Germline CDR1 reads LNHDA; CDR2 reads SQIVND (reference sequence). The CDR3 has 17 residues. Deletions cut 3 bases from V and 3 bases from J, with 18 bases between. The CDR3 DNA reads as TGTGCCAGTAGTATCCCGAGGGTCGATGGTGACAATCAGCCCCAGCATTTT. This codes for CASSIPRVDGDNQPQHF. Drawing the rest from reference TRBV19 and TRBJ1-5, the complete variable domain is DGGITQSPKYLFRKEGQNVTLSCEQNLNHDAMYWYRQDPGQGLRLIYYSQIVNDFQKGDIAEGYSVSREKKESFPLTVTSAQKNPTAFYLCASSIPRVDGDNQPQHFGDGTRLSIL.

The V gene is TRBV29-1, the J gene TRBJ2-1, with a possible D match to TRBD2 (7 bases). Germline-derived CDR1 and CDR2 are SQVTM and ANQGSEA. CDR3 length: 16 amino acids. V lost 6 bases to trimming and J lost 10 bases, with 28 bases between them. The CDR3 is CSVGPGLEGVGGEQFF. The CDR3 nucleotides are TGCAGCGTAGGCCCAGGACTAGAAGGGGTAGGGGGGGAGCAGTTCTTC.